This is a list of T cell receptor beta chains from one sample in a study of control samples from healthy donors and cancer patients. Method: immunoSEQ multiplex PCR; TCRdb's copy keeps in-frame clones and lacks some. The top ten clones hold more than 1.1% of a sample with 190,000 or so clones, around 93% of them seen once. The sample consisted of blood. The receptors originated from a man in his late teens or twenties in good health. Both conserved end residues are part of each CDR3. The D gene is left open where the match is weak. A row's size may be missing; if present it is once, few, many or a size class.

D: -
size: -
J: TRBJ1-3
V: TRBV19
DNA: TGTGCCAGTAGTACAGACAGCTCTGGAAACACCATATATTTT
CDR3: CASSTDSSGNTIYF

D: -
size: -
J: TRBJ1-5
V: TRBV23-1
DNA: TGCGCCAGCAGTCGGGCGTCGGGTAGCAATCAGCCCCAGCATTTT
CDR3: CASSRASGSNQPQHF

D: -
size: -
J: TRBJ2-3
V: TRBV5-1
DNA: TGCGCCAGCAGCTTGGGAGAAGATACGCAGTATTTT
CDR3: CASSLGEDTQYF

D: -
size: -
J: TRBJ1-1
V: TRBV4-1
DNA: TGCGCCAGCAGCCAAGACCCGGGGAACACTGAAGCTTTCTTT
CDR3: CASSQDPGNTEAFF

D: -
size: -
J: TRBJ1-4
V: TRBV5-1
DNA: TGCGCCAGCAGCTTGAGGTGGATCCCTAATGAAAAACTGTTTTTT
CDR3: CASSLRWIPNEKLFF

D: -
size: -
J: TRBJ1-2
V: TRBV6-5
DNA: TGTGCCAGCAGTTCCGGTGGTAACTATGGCTACACCTTC
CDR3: CASSSGGNYGYTF

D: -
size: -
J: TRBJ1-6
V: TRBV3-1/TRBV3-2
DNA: TGTGCCAGCAGTACAGGGATGCCTTCACCCCTCCACTTT
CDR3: CASSTGMPSPLHF

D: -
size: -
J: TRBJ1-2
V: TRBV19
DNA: TGTGCCAGTACTACCCAACAGGGATCCCATGGCTACACCTTC
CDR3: CASTTQQGSHGYTF

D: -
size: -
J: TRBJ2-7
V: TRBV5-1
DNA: TGCGCCAGCAGCCCAGGACAGTCCTTCGGAGACGAGCAGTACTTC
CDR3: CASSPGQSFGDEQYF

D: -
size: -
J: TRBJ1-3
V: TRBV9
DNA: TGTGCCAGCAGCGTAGAAGGGACTGGAAACACCATATATTTT
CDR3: CASSVEGTGNTIYF

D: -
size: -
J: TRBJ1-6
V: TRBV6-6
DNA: TGTGCCAGCAGTTCACAACTCGGGACTTCCGATTCACCCCTCCACTTT
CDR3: CASSSQLGTSDSPLHF

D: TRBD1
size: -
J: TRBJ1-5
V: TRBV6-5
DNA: TGTGCCAGCAGTACAGGGGCCAATCAGCCCCAGCATTTT
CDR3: CASSTGANQPQHF

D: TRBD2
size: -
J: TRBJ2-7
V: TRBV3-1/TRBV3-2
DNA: TGTGCCAGCAGTCCCTCGAGACTAGCGGGGGACGAGCAGTACTTC
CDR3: CASSPSRLAGDEQYF

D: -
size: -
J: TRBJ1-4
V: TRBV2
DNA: TGTGCCAGCACCACCTGGGGGGGAGGGAGTGAAAAACTGTTTTTT
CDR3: CASTTWGGGSEKLFF

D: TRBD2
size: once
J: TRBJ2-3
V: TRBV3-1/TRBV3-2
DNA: TGTGCCAGCAGCCAAGCCCGGGGGGGCTACACAGATACGCAGTATTTT
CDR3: CASSQARGGYTDTQYF

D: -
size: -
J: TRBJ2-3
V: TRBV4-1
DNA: TGCGCCAGCAGCCAAGAGAGACGGGGTTGGGCTAGCAATACGCAGTATTTT
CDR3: CASSQERRGWASNTQYF

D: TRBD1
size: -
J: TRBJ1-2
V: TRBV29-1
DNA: TGCAGCGTTGAAAGGGGAGGGGGCTTAGGCTACACCTTC
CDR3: CSVERGGGLGYTF

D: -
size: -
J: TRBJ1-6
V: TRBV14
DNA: TGTGCCAGCAGCCAAATGAGGTCAGGGGCGGGATCACCCCTCCACTTT
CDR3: CASSQMRSGAGSPLHF